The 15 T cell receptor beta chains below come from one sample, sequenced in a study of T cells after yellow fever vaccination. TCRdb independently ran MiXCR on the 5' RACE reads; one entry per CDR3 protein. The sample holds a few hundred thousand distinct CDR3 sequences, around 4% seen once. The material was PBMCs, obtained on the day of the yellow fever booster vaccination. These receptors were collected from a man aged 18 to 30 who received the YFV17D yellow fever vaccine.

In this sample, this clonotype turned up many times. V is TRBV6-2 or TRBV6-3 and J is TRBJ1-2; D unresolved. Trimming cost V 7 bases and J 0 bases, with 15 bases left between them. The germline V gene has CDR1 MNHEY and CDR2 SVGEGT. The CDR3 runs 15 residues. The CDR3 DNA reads TGTGCCAGCACCTCGCGTGGAGGGACTAACTATGGCTACACCTTC. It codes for CASTSRGGTNYGYTF.

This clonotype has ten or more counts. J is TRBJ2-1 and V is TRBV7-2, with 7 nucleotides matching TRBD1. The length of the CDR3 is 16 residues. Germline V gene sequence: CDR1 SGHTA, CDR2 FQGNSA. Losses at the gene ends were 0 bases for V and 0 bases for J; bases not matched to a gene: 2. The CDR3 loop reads CASSLAQGSSYNEQFF. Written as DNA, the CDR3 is TGTGCCAGCAGCTTAGCACAGGGGAGCTCCTACAATGAGCAGTTCTTC. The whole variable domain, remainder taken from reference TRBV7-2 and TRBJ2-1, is GAGVSQSPSNKVTEKGKDVELRCDPISGHTALYWYRQSLGQGLEFLIYFQGNSAPDKSGLPSDRFSAERTGGSVSTLTIQRTQQEDSAVYLCASSLAQGSSYNEQFFGPGTRLTVL.

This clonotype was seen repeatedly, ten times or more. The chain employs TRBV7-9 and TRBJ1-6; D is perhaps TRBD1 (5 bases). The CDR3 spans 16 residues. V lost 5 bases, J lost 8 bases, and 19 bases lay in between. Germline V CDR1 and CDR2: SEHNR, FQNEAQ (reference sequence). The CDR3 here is CASSEPVGDGDSPLHF. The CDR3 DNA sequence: TGTGCCAGCAGCGAGCCCGTGGGGGACGGAGATTCACCCCTCCACTTT.

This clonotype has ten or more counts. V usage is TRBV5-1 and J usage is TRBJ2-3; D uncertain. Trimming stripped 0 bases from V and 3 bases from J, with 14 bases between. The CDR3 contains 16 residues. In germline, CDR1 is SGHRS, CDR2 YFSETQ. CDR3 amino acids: CASSLGVGGGTDTQYF. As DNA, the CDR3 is TGCGCCAGCAGCTTGGGGGTCGGCGGTGGGACAGATACGCAGTATTTT.

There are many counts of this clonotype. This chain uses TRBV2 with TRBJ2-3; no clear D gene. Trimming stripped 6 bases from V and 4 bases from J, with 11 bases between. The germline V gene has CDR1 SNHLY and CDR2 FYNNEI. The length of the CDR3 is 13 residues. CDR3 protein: CASRNLGADTQYF. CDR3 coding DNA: TGTGCCAGCAGGAATTTGGGCGCAGATACGCAGTATTTT.

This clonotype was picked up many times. CDR3 sequence reads: CASSRGLWETQYF. CDR3 nucleotides: TGTGCCAGCAGTAGGGGCCTCTGGGAGACCCAGTACTTC. The chain uses TRBV2 and TRBJ2-5; tentatively, D is TRBD1 (5 bases). The CDR3 spans 13 residues. The germline V and J ends were trimmed by 5 bases and 5 bases, with 12 bases remaining between them. Germline CDR1 and CDR2: SNHLY and FYNNEI.

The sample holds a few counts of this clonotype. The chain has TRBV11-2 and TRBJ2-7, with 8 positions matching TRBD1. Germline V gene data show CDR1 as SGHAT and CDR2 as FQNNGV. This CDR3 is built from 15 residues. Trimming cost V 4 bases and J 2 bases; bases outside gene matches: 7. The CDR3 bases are TGTGCCAGCAGCTACTTTCCGGGACAGGCCTACGAGCAGTACTTC. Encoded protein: CASSYFPGQAYEQYF.

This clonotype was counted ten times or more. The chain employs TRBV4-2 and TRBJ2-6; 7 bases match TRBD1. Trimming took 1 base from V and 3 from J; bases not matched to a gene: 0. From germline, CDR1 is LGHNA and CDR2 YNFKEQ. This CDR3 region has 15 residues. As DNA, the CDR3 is TGTGCCAGCAGCCAAGGACAGGGTGGGGCCAACGTCCTGACTTTC. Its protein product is CASSQGQGGANVLTF.

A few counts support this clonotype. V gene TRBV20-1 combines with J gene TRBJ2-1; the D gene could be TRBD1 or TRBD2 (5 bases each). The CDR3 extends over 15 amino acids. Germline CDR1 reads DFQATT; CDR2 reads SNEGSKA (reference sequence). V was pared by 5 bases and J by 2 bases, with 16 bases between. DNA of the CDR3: TGCAGTGCTCAGGGACGCCGCGGCACCTACAATGAGCAGTTCTTC. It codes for CSAQGRRGTYNEQFF.

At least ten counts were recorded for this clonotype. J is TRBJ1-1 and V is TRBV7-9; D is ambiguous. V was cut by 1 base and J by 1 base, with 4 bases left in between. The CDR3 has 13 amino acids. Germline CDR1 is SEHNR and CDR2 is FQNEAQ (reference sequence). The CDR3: CASSLVWNTEAFF. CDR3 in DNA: TGTGCCAGCAGCTTAGTGTGGAACACTGAAGCTTTCTTT.

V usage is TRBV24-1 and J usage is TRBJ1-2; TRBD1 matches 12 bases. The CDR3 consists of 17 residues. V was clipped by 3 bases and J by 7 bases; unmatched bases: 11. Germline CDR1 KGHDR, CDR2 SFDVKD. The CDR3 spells CATSDRVSGTGGIGYTF. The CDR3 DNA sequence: TGTGCCACCAGTGATCGAGTGTCCGGGACAGGGGGCATTGGCTACACCTTC.

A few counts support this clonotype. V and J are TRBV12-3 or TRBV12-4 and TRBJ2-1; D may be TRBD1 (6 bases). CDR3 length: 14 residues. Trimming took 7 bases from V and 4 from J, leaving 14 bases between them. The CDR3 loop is CASTQGSRYNEQFF. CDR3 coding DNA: TGTGCCAGCACCCAGGGGTCTAGGTACAATGAGCAGTTCTTC.

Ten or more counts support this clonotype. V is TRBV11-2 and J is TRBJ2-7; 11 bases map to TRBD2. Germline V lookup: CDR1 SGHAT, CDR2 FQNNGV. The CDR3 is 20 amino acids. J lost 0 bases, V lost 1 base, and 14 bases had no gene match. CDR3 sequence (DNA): TGTGCCAGCAGCTTAGGCGGCCTATCTAGCGGGGGGTTCAGCTCCTACGAGCAGTACTTC. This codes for CASSLGGLSSGGFSSYEQYF.

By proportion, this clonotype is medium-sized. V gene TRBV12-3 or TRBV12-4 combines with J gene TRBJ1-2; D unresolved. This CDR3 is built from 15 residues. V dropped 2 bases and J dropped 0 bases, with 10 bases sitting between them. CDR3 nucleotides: TGTGCCAGCAGTTTAATCTCCCTAGCTAACTATGGCTACACCTTC. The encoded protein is CASSLISLANYGYTF.

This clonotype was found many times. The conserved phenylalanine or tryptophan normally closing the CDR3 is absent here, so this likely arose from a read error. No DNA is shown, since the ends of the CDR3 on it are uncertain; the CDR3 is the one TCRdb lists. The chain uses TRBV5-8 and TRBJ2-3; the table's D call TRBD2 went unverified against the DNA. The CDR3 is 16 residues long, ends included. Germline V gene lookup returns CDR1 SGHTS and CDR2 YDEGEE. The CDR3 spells CASKGRLAGGSFPVFY.